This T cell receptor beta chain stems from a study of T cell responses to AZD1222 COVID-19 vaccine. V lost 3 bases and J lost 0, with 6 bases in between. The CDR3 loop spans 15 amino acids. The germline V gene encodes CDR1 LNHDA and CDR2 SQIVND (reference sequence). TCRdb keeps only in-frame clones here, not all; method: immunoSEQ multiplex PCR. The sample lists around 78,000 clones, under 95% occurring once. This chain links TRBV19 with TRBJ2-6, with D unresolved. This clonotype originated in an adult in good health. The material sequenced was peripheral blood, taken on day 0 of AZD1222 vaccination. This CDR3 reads CASSISGSGANVLTF. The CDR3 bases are TGTGCCAGTAGTATTTCCGGCTCTGGGGCCAACGTCCTGACTTTC.